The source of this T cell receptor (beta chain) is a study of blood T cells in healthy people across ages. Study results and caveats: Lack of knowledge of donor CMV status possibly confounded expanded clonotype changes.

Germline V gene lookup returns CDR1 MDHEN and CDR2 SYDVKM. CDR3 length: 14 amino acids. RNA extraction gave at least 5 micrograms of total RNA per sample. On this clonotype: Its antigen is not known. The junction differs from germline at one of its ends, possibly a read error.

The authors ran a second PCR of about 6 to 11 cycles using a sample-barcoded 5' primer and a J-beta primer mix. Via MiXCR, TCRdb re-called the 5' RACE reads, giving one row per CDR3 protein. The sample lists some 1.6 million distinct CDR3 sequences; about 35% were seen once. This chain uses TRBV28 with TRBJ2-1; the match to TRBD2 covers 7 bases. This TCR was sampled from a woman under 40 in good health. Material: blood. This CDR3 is CASRSASGYNKQFF. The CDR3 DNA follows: TGTGCCAGCAGAAGTGCTAGCGGTTACAATAAGCAGTTCTTC.